A selection of T cell receptor beta chains follows, all from one sample in a study of beta chain features in type 1 diabetes. Profiling relied on immunoSEQ multiplex PCR, and the TCRdb table lists in-frame clones only, not all of them. In the table there are some 150,000 clones, about 10% of which are singletons. Material for sequencing was naive CD4+ T cells from blood. The receptors were sampled from a man younger than 30 in good health. Both conserved end residues are part of each CDR3. Each record gives: clone size, V gene, J gene, D gene, CDR3 protein, CDR3 DNA. A D gene is named only where the DNA matches it firmly. Some rows have no size entry. The others give once, few or many, or a class for an expanded clone.

abundance: .; v_gene: TRBV6-1; j_gene: TRBJ2-3; d_gene: TRBD2; CDR3aa: CASSERLGGAGDTQYF; CDR3nt: TGTGCCAGCAGTGAGAGGCTCGGGGGGGCGGGAGATACGCAGTATTTT
abundance: .; v_gene: TRBV6-5; j_gene: TRBJ1-2; d_gene: TRBD1; CDR3aa: CASSYLGQEGYTF; CDR3nt: TGTGCCAGCAGTTACCTGGGACAGGAGGGCTACACCTTC
abundance: few; v_gene: TRBV5-1; j_gene: TRBJ2-5; d_gene: .; CDR3aa: CASRSGEETQYF; CDR3nt: TGCGCCAGCAGATCGGGGGAAGAGACCCAGTACTTC
abundance: .; v_gene: TRBV11-3; j_gene: TRBJ2-7; d_gene: .; CDR3aa: CASSSDREGYEQYF; CDR3nt: TGTGCCAGCAGCTCGGACAGGGAGGGCTACGAGCAGTACTTC
abundance: .; v_gene: TRBV18; j_gene: TRBJ1-4; d_gene: .; CDR3aa: CASSPISATNEKLFF; CDR3nt: TGTGCCAGCTCACCGATCTCAGCAACTAATGAAAAACTGTTTTTT
abundance: .; v_gene: TRBV4-3; j_gene: TRBJ1-4; d_gene: .; CDR3aa: CASSQDTNSGVNEKLFF; CDR3nt: TGCGCCAGCAGCCAAGACACCAATTCAGGGGTTAATGAAAAACTGTTTTTT
abundance: few; v_gene: TRBV11-2; j_gene: TRBJ2-7; d_gene: .; CDR3aa: CASSLGSGVVYEQYF; CDR3nt: TGTGCCAGCAGCCTCGGGTCGGGTGTAGTCTACGAGCAGTACTTC
abundance: .; v_gene: TRBV27; j_gene: TRBJ2-7; d_gene: .; CDR3aa: CASQSWGRGGEQYF; CDR3nt: TGTGCCAGTCAATCTTGGGGCAGGGGCGGCGAGCAGTACTTC
abundance: few; v_gene: TRBV6-1; j_gene: TRBJ2-3; d_gene: .; CDR3aa: CASSDGAKDTQYF; CDR3nt: TGTGCCAGCAGTGATGGGGCGAAAGATACGCAGTATTTT
abundance: .; v_gene: TRBV7-2; j_gene: TRBJ1-2; d_gene: .; CDR3aa: CASSFDSYAGYTF; CDR3nt: TGTGCCAGCAGCTTCGACAGTTATGCTGGCTACACCTTC
abundance: few; v_gene: TRBV19; j_gene: TRBJ1-6; d_gene: .; CDR3aa: CASSMEGASPLHF; CDR3nt: TGTGCCAGTAGTATGGAGGGTGCTTCACCCCTCCACTTT
abundance: .; v_gene: TRBV7-9; j_gene: TRBJ1-6; d_gene: .; CDR3aa: CASSFDTGTLNSPLHF; CDR3nt: TGTGCCAGCAGCTTCGATACAGGGACGTTGAATTCACCCCTCCACTTT
abundance: .; v_gene: TRBV15; j_gene: TRBJ2-2; d_gene: .; CDR3aa: CATTGVTGELFF; CDR3nt: TGTGCCACCACCGGGGTCACCGGGGAGCTGTTTTTT
abundance: .; v_gene: TRBV7-2; j_gene: TRBJ2-2; d_gene: .; CDR3aa: CASSLVATNTGELFF; CDR3nt: TGTGCCAGCAGCTTAGTAGCCACGAACACCGGGGAGCTGTTTTTT